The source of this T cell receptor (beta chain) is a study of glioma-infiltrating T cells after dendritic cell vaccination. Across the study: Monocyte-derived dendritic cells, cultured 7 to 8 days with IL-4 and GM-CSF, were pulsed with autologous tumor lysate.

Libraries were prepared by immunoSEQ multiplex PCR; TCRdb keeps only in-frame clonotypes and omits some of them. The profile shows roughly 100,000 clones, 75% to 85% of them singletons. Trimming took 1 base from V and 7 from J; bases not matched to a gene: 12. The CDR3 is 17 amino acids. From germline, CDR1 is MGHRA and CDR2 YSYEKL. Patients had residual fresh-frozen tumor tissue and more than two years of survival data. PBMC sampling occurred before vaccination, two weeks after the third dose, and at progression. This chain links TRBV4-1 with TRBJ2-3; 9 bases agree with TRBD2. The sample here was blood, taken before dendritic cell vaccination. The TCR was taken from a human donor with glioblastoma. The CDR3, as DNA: TGCGCCAGCAGCCAAGGGGTGAGAATAGCGGGGGCCAATACGCAGTATTTT. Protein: CASSQGVRIAGANTQYF.